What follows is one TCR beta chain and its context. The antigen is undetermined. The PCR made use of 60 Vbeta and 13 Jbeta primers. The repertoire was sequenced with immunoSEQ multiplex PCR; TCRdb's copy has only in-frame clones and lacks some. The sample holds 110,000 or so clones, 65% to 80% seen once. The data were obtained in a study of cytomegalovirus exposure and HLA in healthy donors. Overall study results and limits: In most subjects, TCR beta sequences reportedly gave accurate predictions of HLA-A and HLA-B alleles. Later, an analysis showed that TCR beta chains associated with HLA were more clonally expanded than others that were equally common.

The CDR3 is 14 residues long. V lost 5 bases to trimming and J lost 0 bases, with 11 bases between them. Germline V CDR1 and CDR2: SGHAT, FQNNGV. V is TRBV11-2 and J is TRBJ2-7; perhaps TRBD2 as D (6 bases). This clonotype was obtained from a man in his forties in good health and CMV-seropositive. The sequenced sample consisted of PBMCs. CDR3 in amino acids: CASSPGGASYEQYF. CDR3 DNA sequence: TGTGCCAGCAGCCCCGGGGGAGCCTCCTACGAGCAGTACTTC.